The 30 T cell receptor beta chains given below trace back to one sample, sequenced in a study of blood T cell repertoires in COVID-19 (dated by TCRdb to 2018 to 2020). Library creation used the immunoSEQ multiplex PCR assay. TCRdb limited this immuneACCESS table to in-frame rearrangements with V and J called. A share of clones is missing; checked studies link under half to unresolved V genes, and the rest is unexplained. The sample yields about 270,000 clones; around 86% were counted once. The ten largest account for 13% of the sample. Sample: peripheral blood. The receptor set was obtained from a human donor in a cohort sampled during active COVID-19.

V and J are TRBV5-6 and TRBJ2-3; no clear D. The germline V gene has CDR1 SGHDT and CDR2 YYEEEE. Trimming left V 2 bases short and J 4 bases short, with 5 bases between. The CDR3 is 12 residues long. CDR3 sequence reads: CASSFVADTQYF. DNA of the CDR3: TGTGCCAGCAGCTTTGTAGCAGATACGCAGTATTTT. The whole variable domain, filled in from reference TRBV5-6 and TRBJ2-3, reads DAGVTQSPTHLIKTRGQQVTLRCSPKSGHDTVSWYQQALGQGPQFIFQYYEEEERQRGNFPDRFSGHQFPNYSSELNVNALLLGDSALYLCASSFVADTQYFGPGTRLTVL.

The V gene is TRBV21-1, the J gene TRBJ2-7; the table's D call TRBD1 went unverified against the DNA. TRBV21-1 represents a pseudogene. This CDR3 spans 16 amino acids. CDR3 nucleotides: TGTGCCAGCAGCAAGGCGGACAGGAAGACATCCTACGAGCAGTACTTC. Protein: CASSKADRKTSYEQYF.

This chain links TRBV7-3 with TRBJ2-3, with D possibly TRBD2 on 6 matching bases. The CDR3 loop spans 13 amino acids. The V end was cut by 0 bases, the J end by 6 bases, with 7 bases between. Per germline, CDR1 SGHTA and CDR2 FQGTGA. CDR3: CASSLTAGDTQYF. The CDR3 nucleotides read TGTGCCAGCAGCTTAACGGCGGGGGATACGCAGTATTTT.

This CDR3 is CASSWRGSGNRDEQYF. CDR3 DNA sequence: TGTGCCAGCAGCTGGCGGGGTAGCGGGAATCGGGACGAGCAGTACTTC. The J gene is TRBJ2-7, the V gene TRBV7-9, with 8 nucleotides matching TRBD2. Germline values: CDR1 SEHNR, CDR2 FQNEAQ (reference sequence). The CDR3 spans 16 residues. The V segment lost 4 bases and the J segment 5 bases; nucleotides outside the gene matches: 13.

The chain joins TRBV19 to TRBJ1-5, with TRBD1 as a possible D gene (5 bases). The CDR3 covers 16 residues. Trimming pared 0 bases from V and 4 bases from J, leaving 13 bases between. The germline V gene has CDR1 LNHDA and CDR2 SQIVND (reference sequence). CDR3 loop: CASSIEQGRWNQPQHF. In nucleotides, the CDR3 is TGTGCCAGTAGTATAGAGCAGGGAAGGTGGAATCAGCCCCAGCATTTT.

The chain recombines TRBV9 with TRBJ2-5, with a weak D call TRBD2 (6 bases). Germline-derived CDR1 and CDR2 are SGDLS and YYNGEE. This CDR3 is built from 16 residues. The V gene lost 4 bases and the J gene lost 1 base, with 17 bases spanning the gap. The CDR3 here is CASSPRGGVLQETQYF. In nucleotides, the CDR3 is TGTGCCAGCAGCCCCCGCGGAGGGGTCCTCCAAGAGACCCAGTACTTC.

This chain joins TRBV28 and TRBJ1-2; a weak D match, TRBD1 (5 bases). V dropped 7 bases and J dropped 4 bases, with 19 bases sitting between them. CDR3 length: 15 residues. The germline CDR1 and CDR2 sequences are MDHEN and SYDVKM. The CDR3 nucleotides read TGTGCCAGCAATCCCCCGGGGGGGAAGTCCTATGGCTACACCTTC. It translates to CASNPPGGKSYGYTF.

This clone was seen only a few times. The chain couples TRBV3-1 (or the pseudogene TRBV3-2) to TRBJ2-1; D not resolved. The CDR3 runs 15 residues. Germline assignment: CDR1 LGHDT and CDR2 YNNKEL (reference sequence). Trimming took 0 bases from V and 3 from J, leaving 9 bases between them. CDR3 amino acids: CASSQDRAYYNEQFF. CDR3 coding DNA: TGTGCCAGCAGCCAAGACCGCGCATACTACAATGAGCAGTTCTTC.

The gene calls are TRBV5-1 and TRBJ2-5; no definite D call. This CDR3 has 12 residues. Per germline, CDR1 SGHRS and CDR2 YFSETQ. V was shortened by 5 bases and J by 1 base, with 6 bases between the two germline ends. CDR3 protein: CASSISQETQYF. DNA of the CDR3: TGCGCCAGCAGTATCTCCCAAGAGACCCAGTACTTC.

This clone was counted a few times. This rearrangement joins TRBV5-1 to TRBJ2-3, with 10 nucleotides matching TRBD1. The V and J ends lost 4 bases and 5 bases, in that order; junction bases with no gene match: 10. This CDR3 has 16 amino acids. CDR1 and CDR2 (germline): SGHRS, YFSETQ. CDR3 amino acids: CASSRRGDRGQDTQYF. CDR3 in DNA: TGCGCCAGCAGCCGTAGGGGAGACAGGGGGCAAGATACGCAGTATTTT.

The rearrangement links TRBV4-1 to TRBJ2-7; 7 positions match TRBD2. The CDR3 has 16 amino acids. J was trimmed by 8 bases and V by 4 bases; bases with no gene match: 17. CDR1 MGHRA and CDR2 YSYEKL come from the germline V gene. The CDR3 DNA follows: TGCGCCAGCAGCCTCTTCACCGGGACTAATAAAGGGCAGCAGTACTTC. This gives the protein CASSLFTGTNKGQQYF.

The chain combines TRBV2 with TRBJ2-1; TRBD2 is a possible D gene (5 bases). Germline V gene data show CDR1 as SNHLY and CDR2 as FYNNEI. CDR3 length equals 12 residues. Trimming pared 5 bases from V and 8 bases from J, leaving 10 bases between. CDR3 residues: CASSTGEHEQFF. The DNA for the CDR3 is TGTGCCAGCAGTACCGGGGAACATGAGCAGTTCTTC.

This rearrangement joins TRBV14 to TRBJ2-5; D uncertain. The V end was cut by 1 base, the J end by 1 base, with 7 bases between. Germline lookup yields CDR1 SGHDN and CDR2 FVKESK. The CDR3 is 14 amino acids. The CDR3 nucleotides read TGTGCCAGCAGCCAAGTATGGGCCCAAGAGACCCAGTACTTC. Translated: CASSQVWAQETQYF.

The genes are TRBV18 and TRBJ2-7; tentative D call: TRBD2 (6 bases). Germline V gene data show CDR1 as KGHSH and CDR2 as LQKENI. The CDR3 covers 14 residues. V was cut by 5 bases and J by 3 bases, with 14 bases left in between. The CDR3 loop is CASSAGPLVYEQYF. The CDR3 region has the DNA TGTGCCAGCTCAGCGGGACCACTTGTCTACGAGCAGTACTTC.

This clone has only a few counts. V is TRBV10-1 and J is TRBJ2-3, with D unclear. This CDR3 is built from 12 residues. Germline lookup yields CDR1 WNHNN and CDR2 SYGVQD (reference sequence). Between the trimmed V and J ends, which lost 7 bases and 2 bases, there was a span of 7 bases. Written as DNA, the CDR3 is TGCGCCAGCAAGACTTTCACAGATACGCAGTATTTT. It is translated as CASKTFTDTQYF.

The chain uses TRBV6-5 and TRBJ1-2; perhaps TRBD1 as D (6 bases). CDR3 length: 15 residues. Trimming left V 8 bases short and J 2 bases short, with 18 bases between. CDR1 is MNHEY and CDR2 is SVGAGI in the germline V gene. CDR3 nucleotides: TGTGCCAGCCGAACGGTGGGGGCCTCAAACTATGGCTACACCTTC. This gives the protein CASRTVGASNYGYTF.

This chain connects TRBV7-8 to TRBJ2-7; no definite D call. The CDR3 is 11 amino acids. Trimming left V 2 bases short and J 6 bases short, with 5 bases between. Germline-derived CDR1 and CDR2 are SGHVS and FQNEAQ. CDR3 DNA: TGTGCCAGCAGCTTAAATATCGAGCAGTACTTC. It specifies CASSLNIEQYF.

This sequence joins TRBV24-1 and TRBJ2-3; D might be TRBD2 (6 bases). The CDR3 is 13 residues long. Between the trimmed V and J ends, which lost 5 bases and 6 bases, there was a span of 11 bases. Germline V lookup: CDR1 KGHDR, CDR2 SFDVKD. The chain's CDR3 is CATSGTNLDTQYF. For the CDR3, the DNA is TGTGCCACCAGTGGGACTAACTTGGATACGCAGTATTTT.

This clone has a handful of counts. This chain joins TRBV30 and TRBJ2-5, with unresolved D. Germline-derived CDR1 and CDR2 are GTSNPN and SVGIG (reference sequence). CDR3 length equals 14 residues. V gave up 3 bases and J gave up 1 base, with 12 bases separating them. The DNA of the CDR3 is TGTGCCTGGAGCGTCACGCGCGGCCAAGAGACCCAGTACTTC. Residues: CAWSVTRGQETQYF.

The DNA of the CDR3 is TGTGCCAGCAGTGCCCAGGGGGCGGCGGAAAAACTGTTTTTT. Protein product: CASSAQGAAEKLFF. This chain links TRBV2 with TRBJ1-4; 8 nucleotides match TRBD1. V was clipped by 4 bases and J by 8 bases; unmatched bases: 6. The V gene's germline CDR1 is SNHLY and CDR2 FYNNEI. The CDR3 is made up of 14 amino acids.

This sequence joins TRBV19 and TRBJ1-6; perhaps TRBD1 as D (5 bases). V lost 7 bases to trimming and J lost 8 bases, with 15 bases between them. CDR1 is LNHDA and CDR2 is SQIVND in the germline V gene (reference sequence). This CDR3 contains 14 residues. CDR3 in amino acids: CASTPTRGDSPLHF. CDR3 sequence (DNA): TGTGCCAGTACCCCGACGCGGGGGGATTCACCCCTCCACTTT.

The CDR3 sequence is CASSIGSGNLGYNEQFF. As DNA, the CDR3 is TGTGCCAGTAGTATTGGTAGCGGGAATCTGGGGTACAATGAGCAGTTCTTC. The chain employs TRBV19 and TRBJ2-1; TRBD2 agrees at 8 bases. V lost 3 bases and J lost 4; bases outside the gene matches: 11. Germline loops: CDR1 LNHDA, CDR2 SQIVND (reference sequence). The CDR3 contains 17 residues.

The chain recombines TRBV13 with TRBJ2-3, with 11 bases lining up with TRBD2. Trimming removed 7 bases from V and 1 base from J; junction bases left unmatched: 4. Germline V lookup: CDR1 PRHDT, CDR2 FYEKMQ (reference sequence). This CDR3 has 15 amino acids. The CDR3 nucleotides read TGTGCCAGCAACCCACTAGCGGGAGGCACAGATACGCAGTATTTT. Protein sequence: CASNPLAGGTDTQYF.

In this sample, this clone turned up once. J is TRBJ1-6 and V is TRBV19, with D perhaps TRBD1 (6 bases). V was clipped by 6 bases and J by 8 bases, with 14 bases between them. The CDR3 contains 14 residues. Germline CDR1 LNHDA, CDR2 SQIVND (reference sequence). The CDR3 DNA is TGTGCCAGTAGCACCAGGACAGAAGATTCACCCCTCCACTTT. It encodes CASSTRTEDSPLHF.

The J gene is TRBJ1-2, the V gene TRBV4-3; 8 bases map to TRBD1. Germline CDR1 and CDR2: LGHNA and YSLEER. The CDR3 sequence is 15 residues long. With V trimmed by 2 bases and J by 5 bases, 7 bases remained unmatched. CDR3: CASSQTIQGEYGYTF. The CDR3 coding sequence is TGCGCCAGCAGCCAAACAATACAGGGGGAATATGGCTACACCTTC.

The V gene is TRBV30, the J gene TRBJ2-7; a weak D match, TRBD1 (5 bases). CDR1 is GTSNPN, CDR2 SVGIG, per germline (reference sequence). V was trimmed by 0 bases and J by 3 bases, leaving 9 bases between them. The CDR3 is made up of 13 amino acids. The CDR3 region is CAWSVSGIYEQYF. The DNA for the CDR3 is TGTGCCTGGAGTGTCTCAGGGATCTACGAGCAGTACTTC.

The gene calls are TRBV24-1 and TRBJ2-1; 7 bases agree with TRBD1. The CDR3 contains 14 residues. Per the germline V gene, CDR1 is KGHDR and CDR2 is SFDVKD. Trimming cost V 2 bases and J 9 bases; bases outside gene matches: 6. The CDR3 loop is CATSDSGGRREQFF. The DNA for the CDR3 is TGTGCCACCAGTGATTCAGGGGGAAGGCGTGAGCAGTTCTTC.

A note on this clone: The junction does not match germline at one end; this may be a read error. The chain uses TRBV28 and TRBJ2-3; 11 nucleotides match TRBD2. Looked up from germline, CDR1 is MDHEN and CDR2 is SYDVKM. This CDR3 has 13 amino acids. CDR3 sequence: CQVATSGGREQYF. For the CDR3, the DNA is TGCCAAGTCGCAACTAGCGGGGGCCGCGAGCAGTATTTT.

The CDR3 DNA sequence: TGTGCCAGCAGTCTCATAGGGACTAACACTGAAGCTTTCTTT. Its protein is CASSLIGTNTEAFF. This chain connects TRBV28 to TRBJ1-1, with TRBD1 as a possible D gene (5 bases). This CDR3 has 14 residues. The V and J ends lost 5 bases and 2 bases respectively, with 12 bases between them. CDR1 is MDHEN and CDR2 is SYDVKM in the germline V gene.

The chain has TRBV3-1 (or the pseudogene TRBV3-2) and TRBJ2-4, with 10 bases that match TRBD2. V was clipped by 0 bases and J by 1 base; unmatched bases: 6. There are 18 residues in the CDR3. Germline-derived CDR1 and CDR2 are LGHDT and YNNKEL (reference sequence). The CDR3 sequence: CASSQDSSGSPAKNIQYF. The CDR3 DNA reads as TGTGCCAGCAGCCAAGATTCTAGCGGGAGTCCGGCCAAAAACATTCAGTACTTC.